The rows below give T cell receptor beta chains drawn from one sample of a study of CD8+ T cells in alopecia areata. Sequenced by immunoSEQ multiplex PCR; TCRdb stores in-frame clones only, minus some. This table holds 150,000 to 200,000 clones, roughly two thirds found once. The sample was CD4+ T cells sorted from blood, taken at week 4, from a patient treated with tofacitinib. The receptors stem from a human donor with alopecia areata. CDR3s include the opening cysteine and the closing phenylalanine or tryptophan. The order of the fields is V gene, D gene, J gene, CDR3 length, clone size, CDR3 DNA, CDR3 protein. D genes are given only for firm matches. Only some rows state a clone size, as once, few, many or a class for expanded clones.

v_call: TRBV30
d_call: NA
j_call: TRBJ2-5
cdr3_length: 12
clone_size: NA
cdr3_nt: TGTGCCTGGAGTTCCAGCCGAGAGACCCAGTACTTC
cdr3_aa: CAWSSSRETQYF

v_call: TRBV7-6
d_call: NA
j_call: TRBJ1-4
cdr3_length: 16
clone_size: once
cdr3_nt: TGTGCCAGCAGCTTGTCGACGTTTAACTCGAATGAAAAACTGTTTTTT
cdr3_aa: CASSLSTFNSNEKLFF

v_call: TRBV30
d_call: NA
j_call: TRBJ2-7
cdr3_length: 11
clone_size: NA
cdr3_nt: TGTGCCGGGGTCCGTGGGGGCGAGCAGTACTTC
cdr3_aa: CAGVRGGEQYF

v_call: TRBV29-1
d_call: NA
j_call: TRBJ2-1
cdr3_length: 14
clone_size: NA
cdr3_nt: TGCAGCGTTGTGTTTGGCGGGGCCTACAATGAGCAGTTCTTC
cdr3_aa: CSVVFGGAYNEQFF

v_call: TRBV4-3
d_call: NA
j_call: TRBJ1-5
cdr3_length: 13
clone_size: NA
cdr3_nt: TGCGCCAGCAGCCAAGCCAGGGGACAGCCCCAGCATTTT
cdr3_aa: CASSQARGQPQHF

v_call: TRBV11-2
d_call: NA
j_call: TRBJ1-2
cdr3_length: 14
clone_size: few
cdr3_nt: TGTGCCAGCAGTCGCCGGACGGAGTATGATGGCTACACCTTC
cdr3_aa: CASSRRTEYDGYTF

v_call: TRBV15
d_call: NA
j_call: TRBJ2-5
cdr3_length: 14
clone_size: NA
cdr3_nt: TGTGCCACCAGCAGAGATCTCGAGGGTTCAGACCAGTACTTC
cdr3_aa: CATSRDLEGSDQYF

v_call: TRBV11-1
d_call: TRBD2
j_call: TRBJ2-5
cdr3_length: 13
clone_size: NA
cdr3_nt: TGTGCCAGCACCATAGCGGGCGGAGAGACCCAGTACTTC
cdr3_aa: CASTIAGGETQYF

v_call: TRBV30
d_call: TRBD1
j_call: TRBJ1-1
cdr3_length: 14
clone_size: NA
cdr3_nt: TGTGCCAGATGGGACAGGGGGAGGAACACTGAAGCTTTCTTT
cdr3_aa: CARWDRGRNTEAFF

v_call: TRBV2
d_call: NA
j_call: TRBJ2-2
cdr3_length: 14
clone_size: NA
cdr3_nt: TGTGCCAGCAGTGAAGCGCCCAACACCGGGGAGCTGTTTTTT
cdr3_aa: CASSEAPNTGELFF

v_call: TRBV7-6
d_call: TRBD2
j_call: TRBJ2-5
cdr3_length: 14
clone_size: NA
cdr3_nt: TGTGCCAGCAGCTACGCGGGGGGCGAAGAGACCCAGTACTTC
cdr3_aa: CASSYAGGEETQYF

v_call: TRBV29-1
d_call: NA
j_call: TRBJ2-3
cdr3_length: 10
clone_size: NA
cdr3_nt: TGCAGCGTTGGTGGGGCTACGCAGTATTTT
cdr3_aa: CSVGGATQYF

v_call: TRBV5-6
d_call: NA
j_call: TRBJ2-7
cdr3_length: 14
clone_size: NA
cdr3_nt: TGTGCCAGCAGCTTGGCCGGGCAGGGACACGAGCAGTACTTC
cdr3_aa: CASSLAGQGHEQYF

v_call: TRBV5-1
d_call: NA
j_call: TRBJ2-1
cdr3_length: 15
clone_size: NA
cdr3_nt: TGCGCCAGCAGAAGAGGGACGGGTAGGGACAATGAGCAGTTCTTC
cdr3_aa: CASRRGTGRDNEQFF

v_call: TRBV11-1
d_call: NA
j_call: TRBJ2-7
cdr3_length: 13
clone_size: NA
cdr3_nt: TGTGCCAGCAGTAGGGGACCCACCTACGAGCAGTACTTC
cdr3_aa: CASSRGPTYEQYF

v_call: TRBV29-1
d_call: TRBD2
j_call: TRBJ2-2
cdr3_length: 15
clone_size: once
cdr3_nt: TGCAGCGTTGTCCAGCGGGGGAAGAACACCGGGGAGCTGTTTTTT
cdr3_aa: CSVVQRGKNTGELFF

v_call: TRBV19
d_call: TRBD1
j_call: TRBJ2-1
cdr3_length: 13
clone_size: NA
cdr3_nt: TGTGCCAGTAAGGACAGGGGGCTCAATGAGCAGTTCTTC
cdr3_aa: CASKDRGLNEQFF

v_call: TRBV6-5
d_call: TRBD2
j_call: TRBJ2-7
cdr3_length: 14
clone_size: few
cdr3_nt: TGTGCCAGCACCCGACTAGCGGAACCCTACGAGCAGTACTTC
cdr3_aa: CASTRLAEPYEQYF

v_call: TRBV27
d_call: NA
j_call: TRBJ1-1
cdr3_length: 17
clone_size: NA
cdr3_nt: TGTGCCAGCACAAAGGTTTGGCCTCTCAAGGGTTACACTGAAGCTTTCTTT
cdr3_aa: CASTKVWPLKGYTEAFF

v_call: TRBV18
d_call: NA
j_call: TRBJ1-4
cdr3_length: 14
clone_size: few
cdr3_nt: TGTGCCAGCTCACCTCCGGGACTGTTTGAAAAACTGTTTTTT
cdr3_aa: CASSPPGLFEKLFF

v_call: TRBV9
d_call: TRBD1
j_call: TRBJ1-2
cdr3_length: 16
clone_size: NA
cdr3_nt: TGTGCCAGCAGCGACCCTACAGGGGGAGCTAACTATGGCTACACCTTC
cdr3_aa: CASSDPTGGANYGYTF

v_call: TRBV29-1
d_call: NA
j_call: TRBJ2-5
cdr3_length: 10
clone_size: NA
cdr3_nt: TGCAGTGTCTCTCAAGAGACCCAGTACTTC
cdr3_aa: CSVSQETQYF

v_call: TRBV29-1
d_call: NA
j_call: TRBJ2-2
cdr3_length: 14
clone_size: few
cdr3_nt: TGCAGCGCCTCGGGACAACAGAACACCGGGGAGCTGTTTTTT
cdr3_aa: CSASGQQNTGELFF

v_call: TRBV7-9
d_call: TRBD2
j_call: TRBJ2-5
cdr3_length: 13
clone_size: once
cdr3_nt: TGTGCCAGCAGCTTCGGGGGAGGGGAGACCCAGTACTTC
cdr3_aa: CASSFGGGETQYF

v_call: TRBV25-1
d_call: NA
j_call: TRBJ2-7
cdr3_length: 11
clone_size: NA
cdr3_nt: TGTGCCAGCAGTGGGGGGTTCGAGCAGTACTTC
cdr3_aa: CASSGGFEQYF

v_call: TRBV5-6
d_call: TRBD1
j_call: TRBJ2-7
cdr3_length: 15
clone_size: NA
cdr3_nt: TGTGCCAGCAGCACTACGTGGACAGGCGACTACGAGCAGTACTTC
cdr3_aa: CASSTTWTGDYEQYF

v_call: TRBV29-1
d_call: NA
j_call: TRBJ2-5
cdr3_length: 12
clone_size: NA
cdr3_nt: TGCAGCGTGAGGTTGGGCCAAGAGACCCAGTACTTC
cdr3_aa: CSVRLGQETQYF

v_call: TRBV7-2
d_call: NA
j_call: TRBJ2-5
cdr3_length: 13
clone_size: NA
cdr3_nt: TGTGCCAGCAGCTTAAGCGGCCAAGAGACCCAGTACTTC
cdr3_aa: CASSLSGQETQYF

v_call: TRBV29-1
d_call: NA
j_call: TRBJ2-7
cdr3_length: 12
clone_size: NA
cdr3_nt: TGCAGCGTGGACAGAGGGGCGGACGAGCAGTACTTC
cdr3_aa: CSVDRGADEQYF

v_call: TRBV4-2
d_call: TRBD2
j_call: TRBJ2-3
cdr3_length: 20
clone_size: NA
cdr3_nt: TGTGCCAGCAGCCAAGCACCCCCCAGCGGGGGGGCAGGGAGCACAGATACGCAGTATTTT
cdr3_aa: CASSQAPPSGGAGSTDTQYF

v_call: TRBV15
d_call: NA
j_call: TRBJ2-2
cdr3_length: 15
clone_size: NA
cdr3_nt: TGTGCCACCAGCCCGGGGCTGGGGGCGACCGGGGAGCTGTTTTTT
cdr3_aa: CATSPGLGATGELFF

v_call: TRBV29-1
d_call: NA
j_call: TRBJ2-3
cdr3_length: 13
clone_size: few
cdr3_nt: TGCAGCGGTAAAGGACCGCAGACAGATACGCAGTATTTT
cdr3_aa: CSGKGPQTDTQYF

v_call: TRBV5-4
d_call: NA
j_call: TRBJ1-6
cdr3_length: 12
clone_size: NA
cdr3_nt: TGTGCCAGCAGTTTAGGAGCGCCCCCCCTCCACTTT
cdr3_aa: CASSLGAPPLHF

v_call: TRBV10-3
d_call: NA
j_call: TRBJ1-2
cdr3_length: 14
clone_size: once
cdr3_nt: TGTGCCATCAGTGAGCCCCAACCTGGATATGGCTACACCTTC
cdr3_aa: CAISEPQPGYGYTF

v_call: TRBV5-4
d_call: TRBD2
j_call: TRBJ2-5
cdr3_length: 16
clone_size: NA
cdr3_nt: TGTGCCAGCAGCGACTCGACTAGCGGGGGGGCTGAGACCCAGTACTTC
cdr3_aa: CASSDSTSGGAETQYF

v_call: TRBV2
d_call: TRBD1
j_call: TRBJ2-7
cdr3_length: 14
clone_size: NA
cdr3_nt: TGTGCCAGCAGTGAAAATGGACAGGGGAGCGAGCAGTACTTC
cdr3_aa: CASSENGQGSEQYF

v_call: TRBV4-2
d_call: NA
j_call: TRBJ1-1
cdr3_length: 15
clone_size: few
cdr3_nt: TGTGCCAGCAGCCAAGATCCTAGGGGGGGGACTGAAGCTTTCTTT
cdr3_aa: CASSQDPRGGTEAFF

v_call: TRBV4-2
d_call: TRBD2
j_call: TRBJ2-5
cdr3_length: 17
clone_size: NA
cdr3_nt: TGTGCCAGCAGCGTGGGACTAGCGGGGACACAACAAGAGACCCAGTACTTC
cdr3_aa: CASSVGLAGTQQETQYF

v_call: TRBV10-3
d_call: NA
j_call: TRBJ1-2
cdr3_length: 12
clone_size: NA
cdr3_nt: TGTGCCATCAGTGAGTCTTGGAATGGCTACACCTTC
cdr3_aa: CAISESWNGYTF

v_call: TRBV29-1
d_call: NA
j_call: TRBJ2-5
cdr3_length: 12
clone_size: NA
cdr3_nt: TGCAGCGTTGTGGCGGGGCGGGAGACCCAGTACTTC
cdr3_aa: CSVVAGRETQYF

v_call: TRBV15
d_call: NA
j_call: TRBJ1-5
cdr3_length: 18
clone_size: NA
cdr3_nt: TGTGCCACCAGCAGAGTAATCGGGGCGGGCCCTAGCAATCAGCCCCAGCATTTT
cdr3_aa: CATSRVIGAGPSNQPQHF

v_call: TRBV6-5
d_call: TRBD1
j_call: TRBJ1-2
cdr3_length: 13
clone_size: NA
cdr3_nt: TGTGCCAGCACCGGACAGGGCAACTATGGCTACACCTTC
cdr3_aa: CASTGQGNYGYTF

v_call: TRBV10-3
d_call: NA
j_call: TRBJ2-3
cdr3_length: 11
clone_size: few
cdr3_nt: TGTGCCACCAGAAGGGCAGATACGCAGTATTTT
cdr3_aa: CATRRADTQYF

v_call: TRBV29-1
d_call: NA
j_call: TRBJ2-4
cdr3_length: 13
clone_size: NA
cdr3_nt: TGCAGCGTAGCTCCGGGCCTAGGAAACATTCAGTACTTC
cdr3_aa: CSVAPGLGNIQYF

v_call: TRBV30
d_call: NA
j_call: TRBJ1-6
cdr3_length: 14
clone_size: NA
cdr3_nt: TGTGCCTGGAGTACCGACCACTATAATTCACCCCTCCACTTT
cdr3_aa: CAWSTDHYNSPLHF

v_call: TRBV19
d_call: NA
j_call: TRBJ1-5
cdr3_length: 15
clone_size: NA
cdr3_nt: TGTGCCAGTAGTGCCTACCGATCCGAAAATCAGCCCCAGCATTTT
cdr3_aa: CASSAYRSENQPQHF

v_call: TRBV30
d_call: NA
j_call: TRBJ1-2
cdr3_length: 12
clone_size: NA
cdr3_nt: TGTGCCTGGATTTCAGGGGCGGGTGGCTACACCTTC
cdr3_aa: CAWISGAGGYTF

v_call: TRBV29-1
d_call: NA
j_call: TRBJ1-5
cdr3_length: 13
clone_size: NA
cdr3_nt: TGCAGCGTTGCACCAGGGGGCAATCAGCCCCAGCATTTT
cdr3_aa: CSVAPGGNQPQHF

v_call: TRBV30
d_call: TRBD1
j_call: TRBJ1-4
cdr3_length: 13
clone_size: NA
cdr3_nt: TGTGCCTGGAGGGTCGGACAGGGAGGAAAACTGTTTTTT
cdr3_aa: CAWRVGQGGKLFF

v_call: TRBV2
d_call: NA
j_call: TRBJ1-6
cdr3_length: 14
clone_size: NA
cdr3_nt: TGTGCCAGCAAGAGGGGGACGGAAAATTCACCCCTCCACTTT
cdr3_aa: CASKRGTENSPLHF

v_call: TRBV2
d_call: NA
j_call: TRBJ1-2
cdr3_length: 14
clone_size: NA
cdr3_nt: TGTGCCAGCAGTGACGGGGGGTCTGGCTATGGCTACACCTTC
cdr3_aa: CASSDGGSGYGYTF

v_call: TRBV30
d_call: NA
j_call: TRBJ2-6
cdr3_length: 16
clone_size: NA
cdr3_nt: TGTGCCTGGGGCAGGGGCTCGAGCTCTGGGGCCAACGTCCTGACTTTC
cdr3_aa: CAWGRGSSSGANVLTF

v_call: TRBV29-1
d_call: NA
j_call: TRBJ1-2
cdr3_length: 13
clone_size: NA
cdr3_nt: TGCAGCGTTGGGCACAAGCTTAACTATGGCTACACCTTC
cdr3_aa: CSVGHKLNYGYTF

v_call: TRBV6-6
d_call: NA
j_call: TRBJ1-1
cdr3_length: 11
clone_size: few
cdr3_nt: TGTGCCAGCAGTCAGCAAGCTGAAGCTTTCTTT
cdr3_aa: CASSQQAEAFF

v_call: TRBV4-3
d_call: NA
j_call: TRBJ1-3
cdr3_length: 17
clone_size: few
cdr3_nt: TGCGCCAGCAGCCAAGTTGCGCAGGGACGCTCTGGAAACACCATATATTTT
cdr3_aa: CASSQVAQGRSGNTIYF

v_call: TRBV5-4
d_call: TRBD1
j_call: TRBJ1-2
cdr3_length: 17
clone_size: NA
cdr3_nt: TGTGCCAGCAGCTTCCCTCCGCAGGGGGCGCAAAACTATGGCTACACCTTC
cdr3_aa: CASSFPPQGAQNYGYTF

v_call: TRBV7-2
d_call: NA
j_call: TRBJ2-7
cdr3_length: 15
clone_size: NA
cdr3_nt: TGTGCCAGCAGCTCCCCCGGGGAAAGGGGCGCCGAGCAGTACTTC
cdr3_aa: CASSSPGERGAEQYF